The 8 T cell receptor beta chains below were found in one sample sequenced in a study of blood T cell repertoires in COVID-19. Produced via immunoSEQ multiplex PCR; TCRdb's table is partial and in-frame only. The sample holds about 150,000 clones, 88% seen once. Sequencing was done on a sample of peripheral blood. These receptors originate from a man between 45 and 60 years old who had recovered from COVID-19.

This chain joins TRBV27 and TRBJ2-1, with D possibly TRBD2 on 5 matching bases. The CDR3 runs 16 residues. Germline V gene sequence: CDR1 MNHEY, CDR2 SMNVEV (reference sequence). The germline V and J ends were trimmed by 3 bases and 8 bases, with 20 bases remaining between them. CDR3 loop: CASSFRGQRTWDEQFF. DNA for the CDR3: TGTGCCAGCAGTTTTCGCGGCCAGCGGACTTGGGATGAGCAGTTCTTC.

This sequence joins TRBV6-1 and TRBJ1-5; 11 bases line up with TRBD1. V shed 4 bases, J shed 1 base, and the junction held 6 bases outside the gene matches. Germline loops: CDR1 MNHNS, CDR2 SASEGT. The CDR3 contains 17 residues. The CDR3 nucleotides are TGTGCCAGCAGTGGCCAGGACAGGGGGCTAAGCAATCAGCCCCAGCATTTT. It specifies CASSGQDRGLSNQPQHF.

The V and J genes are TRBV27 and TRBJ1-2, with D unclear. CDR1 MNHEY and CDR2 SMNVEV come from the germline V gene (reference sequence). The CDR3 loop spans 13 amino acids. Trimming removed 6 bases from V and 1 base from J, with 9 bases in between. CDR3 in amino acids: CASSLTGNYGYTF. The CDR3 nucleotides are TGTGCCAGCAGCCTCACGGGTAACTATGGCTACACCTTC.

The chain is built from TRBV7-2 and TRBJ2-7, with 7 positions matching TRBD2. Unmatched junction bases numbered 5, after V lost 1 base and J lost 2 bases. The CDR3 loop spans 15 amino acids. Germline V gives CDR1 SGHTA, CDR2 FQGNSA. The DNA of the CDR3 is TGTGCCAGCAGCTTAGAGCGGGGAATCCCCTACGAGCAGTACTTC. Its translation: CASSLERGIPYEQYF.

This sequence joins TRBV10-1 and TRBJ1-2; a weak D match, TRBD1 (5 bases). CDR1 WNHNN and CDR2 SYGVQD come from the germline V gene (reference sequence). V shed 5 bases and J shed 2 bases, with 9 bases lying between them. There are 13 residues in the CDR3. The CDR3 nucleotides read TGCGCCAGCAGTTCCGACAGAAACTATGGCTACACCTTC. The encoded protein is CASSSDRNYGYTF.

The rearrangement links TRBV29-1 to TRBJ2-7; D call uncertain. CDR1 and CDR2 (germline): SQVTM, ANQGSEA. V shed 3 bases and J shed 7 bases, with 13 bases lying between them. This CDR3 is 12 amino acids long. CDR3 amino acids: CSVDFGASEQYF. In nucleotides, the CDR3 is TGCAGCGTTGATTTTGGAGCGTCTGAGCAGTACTTC.

The rearrangement uses TRBV5-1 and TRBJ2-7; no definite D call. Trimming cost V 7 bases and J 0 bases, with 17 bases left between them. Germline-derived CDR1 and CDR2 are SGHRS and YFSETQ. The CDR3 is made up of 15 amino acids. CDR3 sequence (DNA): TGCGCCAGCGGCCTCGACGGTAGGAGCTCCTACGAGCAGTACTTC. It is translated as CASGLDGRSSYEQYF.

The V call is TRBV6-4, the J call TRBJ2-3; TRBD1 aligns across 7 bases. The trim removed 1 base at V and 15 bases at J, leaving 1 base unmatched. In germline, CDR1 is MRHNA, CDR2 SNTAGT. This CDR3 comprises 10 residues. The CDR3 sequence is CASSDYRGYF. The CDR3 DNA follows: TGTGCCAGCAGTGACTACAGGGGATATTTT.